This TCR beta chain was found in a study of cytotoxic CD8 clonotypes in ibrutinib-treated CLL (TCRdb year 2021). Study-level background: The cohort included approximately 15 treatment-naive and around 10 relapsed/refractory patients; some 18 were IGHV unmutated. Partial responses were observed in about 24 patients and complete responses in 2; after a median follow-up of 68 months, remission was maintained in 14 patients and progression was observed in some twelve. Samples at response were collected after a median of approximately twelve months of treatment, with a range of 6 to 36 months. An average of around 250,000 productive templates and 94,082 productive rearrangements was obtained per sample. Longitudinal samples were obtainable from about 30% of the 86 participants in the trial. Cryopreserved peripheral blood mononuclear cells were collected at three points: before therapy, at response, and at either sustained remission or disease progression. All remission and progressive disease samples were collected while patients were still receiving ibrutinib.

On a MiSeq, deep resolution sequencing aimed for a depth between 1 in 1 million and 1 in 200,000 T cells, with each clonotype covered 10x on average. TCR beta libraries were generated with the immunoSEQ hsTCRB Kit. The original methods were these. Data were analyzed with ImmunoSEQ Data Assistant and ImmunoSEQ Analyzer, with V, D and J genes assigned per IMGT definitions. Clonality, which ranges from 0 to 1, was calculated by subtracting the normalized Shannon entropy of productive rearrangement frequencies from one. Only overrepresented clonotypes making up at least 0.05% of the repertoire of each patient were included in the public clonotype analysis. Some twelve repertoires from age-matched healthy donors, obtained from immuneACCESS, served as clonality controls. Not all clones reach the TCRdb copy of this immuneACCESS table, which keeps in-frame sequences only. Checked studies attribute under half of the gap to unresolved V genes and leave the rest unexplained. V and J calls and clone size are copied from that table; D and trimming were computed from the DNA. This sample lists 150,000 or so clones; 80% were detected once. Of the sample, roughly 7.6% is held by the ten largest clones.

For TCR beta library preparation, roughly 2 micrograms of genomic DNA was extracted from cryopreserved PBMCs. High-throughput TCR beta sequencing was performed on longitudinal blood samples from CLL patients receiving ibrutinib monotherapy. The patients took part in an open-label, single-center phase 2 trial of ibrutinib monotherapy. Trimmed from V: 5 bases; trimmed from J: 7 bases; junction bases lacking a gene match: 7. Its CDR3 holds 15 amino acids, cysteine through phenylalanine. Only CDR3 DNA is held: 45 bases, read in frame from base 1. Taken from the germline V gene, the CDR1 and CDR2 loops are MDHEN and SYDVKM. Paper-wide results and their limitations: Sustained-remission and progressing patients did not have matched sampling times, and lymph node repertoires were not examined. Public clonotypes were rare and either shrank or stayed stable during treatment, and the rise in clonality at ibrutinib response reflected expansion of private clonotypes. At ibrutinib response clonality went up, during sustained remission it held steady, and at progression it dropped back toward baseline. Baseline clonality exceeded that of age-matched healthy donors and correlated strongly with circulating CD8+ T-cell counts.

As for this clone: The antigen it recognizes is unknown. No qualities accompany the bases; no much larger clone lies one base away.

Sequences were derived from PBMCs, sampled after 36 months of ibrutinib treatment. The rearranged segments are TRBV28 and TRBJ1-6, and 8 junction bases match TRBD1. The receptor was derived from a human donor with chronic lymphocytic leukemia. CDR3 sequence: CASSPPDRDNSPLHF. The nucleotides are TGTGCCAGCAGTCCTCCGGACAGGGACAATTCACCCCTCCACTTT.